A selection of T cell receptor beta chains follows, all from one sample in a study of T cell responses to AZD1222 COVID-19 vaccine. Sequenced by immunoSEQ multiplex PCR; TCRdb stores in-frame clones only, minus some. The sample lists more than 110,000 clones; roughly 90% were seen once. Source: peripheral blood, taken on day 0 of AZD1222 vaccination. The origin of the receptors is an adult in good health. CDR3s include the opening cysteine and the closing phenylalanine or tryptophan. A D gene is named only where the DNA matches it firmly. Clone size is given for some rows only: seen once, a few or many times, or a class if the clone is expanded.

cdr3_nt,cdr3_aa,j_call,d_call,clone_size,v_call
TGTGCCAGCTCACCACCAGCGGGAGGACTCTCTAGCACAGATACGCAGTATTTT,CASSPPAGGLSSTDTQYF,TRBJ2-3,TRBD2,NA,TRBV18
TGTGCCAGCAGCTTACTCCCCGTGACACTACTCAATCAGCCCCAGCATTTT,CASSLLPVTLLNQPQHF,TRBJ1-5,NA,NA,TRBV7-2
TGTGCTAGTGGGATCAGTGATCAGCCCCAGCATTTT,CASGISDQPQHF,TRBJ1-5,NA,NA,TRBV12-5
TGCAGTGCCAGTCGGACTAGCGGAGTCTACGAGCAGTACTTC,CSASRTSGVYEQYF,TRBJ2-7,TRBD2,NA,TRBV20-1
TGTGCCAGCAGCCCCAAGGGTGGGGATTGGGACATTCAGTACTTC,CASSPKGGDWDIQYF,TRBJ2-4,NA,once,TRBV7-2
TGTGCCACCAGTGAAGGGACCCACAATGAGCAGTTCTTC,CATSEGTHNEQFF,TRBJ2-1,NA,NA,TRBV24-1
TGTGCCAGCAGTCCCACTAGCGGGAGCTCCTACGAGCAGTACTTC,CASSPTSGSSYEQYF,TRBJ2-7,TRBD2,NA,TRBV6-2/TRBV6-3
TGTGCCAGCAGTGAAGAGCCTGGGACGGCCCTTGGGGGGACCTTC,CASSEEPGTALGGTF,TRBJ1-2,NA,NA,TRBV6-1
TGTGCCAGCACCAAGCTGGGGGTAGCAGTCGCAGATACGCAGTATTTT,CASTKLGVAVADTQYF,TRBJ2-3,NA,NA,TRBV28
TGTGCTAGTGGTCCCGGTCTAAGCTACACCTTC,CASGPGLSYTF,TRBJ1-2,NA,NA,TRBV12-5
TGCAGTGCTAGTGAATCCGGACAGGGCAGTTCACCCCTCCACTTT,CSASESGQGSSPLHF,TRBJ1-6,TRBD1,NA,TRBV20-1
TGTGCCTGGAGTCGGAGGGCGGGGAACATTCAGTACTTC,CAWSRRAGNIQYF,TRBJ2-4,NA,NA,TRBV30
TGTGCCAGCAATGTAGGGACTAGCGGGGGGGATACGCAGTATTTT,CASNVGTSGGDTQYF,TRBJ2-3,TRBD2,once,TRBV27
TGCGCCAGCAGCCAAGATAGCGGACTAGCGGGAGGATCAGATACGCAGTATTTT,CASSQDSGLAGGSDTQYF,TRBJ2-3,TRBD2,NA,TRBV4-3
TGTGCCAGCAGCTTGATAGGAGGGGATGCCTACGGTGAGCAGTTCTTC,CASSLIGGDAYGEQFF,TRBJ2-1,NA,NA,TRBV5-5
TGTGCTAGTGGTTTGACAGACCTGAACACTGAAGCTTTCTTT,CASGLTDLNTEAFF,TRBJ1-1,NA,NA,TRBV12-5
TGTGCCAGCTTCGAACAGGGAGGAGGCGGCTACACCTTC,CASFEQGGGGYTF,TRBJ1-2,NA,NA,TRBV2
TGTGCCAGTAGTATATCGTCAGGGGCCCGCTTTGGCTACACCTTC,CASSISSGARFGYTF,TRBJ1-2,NA,once,TRBV19
TGTGCCAGCAGCTTCTCGCAGGGGGCTTATGGCTACACCTTC,CASSFSQGAYGYTF,TRBJ1-2,TRBD1,NA,TRBV7-9
TGTGCCAGCTCACCGTCCGGGGGGATTGAGACCCAGTACTTC,CASSPSGGIETQYF,TRBJ2-5,TRBD2,NA,TRBV18
TGTGCCAGCAGTTTGAACTCTGGAAACACCATATATTTT,CASSLNSGNTIYF,TRBJ1-3,NA,once,TRBV12-3/TRBV12-4
TGTGCCAGCAGCTCTCGGACAGGGAATCTCTACGAGCAGTACTTC,CASSSRTGNLYEQYF,TRBJ2-7,TRBD1,NA,TRBV7-8
TGTGCCAGCAGCTTTACCGGGACTGAACCAAGGGATACGCAGTATTTT,CASSFTGTEPRDTQYF,TRBJ2-3,NA,NA,TRBV7-8
TGTGCCAGCAGCGTGTCACAGGGAACTACTGAGCAGTACTTC,CASSVSQGTTEQYF,TRBJ2-7,NA,NA,TRBV9
TGTGCCAGTAGTATAGTCTTGGGACTCTCTGGAAACACCATATATTTT,CASSIVLGLSGNTIYF,TRBJ1-3,NA,NA,TRBV19
TGCGCCAGCAGTGAGTCAACATTTGGCCTGGGAGAGCAGTTCTTC,CASSESTFGLGEQFF,TRBJ2-1,NA,NA,TRBV10-1
TGCGCCAGCAGCCTGCTGTCCATCCGGGGCTATGGCTACACCTTC,CASSLLSIRGYGYTF,TRBJ1-2,NA,NA,TRBV5-1
TGTGCCAGCAGCCGCGGAGGGGGCCGGTCCTACGAGCAGTACTTC,CASSRGGGRSYEQYF,TRBJ2-7,NA,NA,TRBV11-2
TGCGCCAGCAGCCCTGGGGCAAGCTCCTACGAGCAGTACTTC,CASSPGASSYEQYF,TRBJ2-7,NA,NA,TRBV5-1
TGCGCCAGCAGGGACTATGGGTACAATGAGCAGTTCTTC,CASRDYGYNEQFF,TRBJ2-1,NA,NA,TRBV10-1
TGCAGCGTTGAAGATTCGAGACAGGCTACCTACGAGCAGTACTTC,CSVEDSRQATYEQYF,TRBJ2-7,NA,NA,TRBV29-1
TGTGCCACCAGCAGACCGGGGGGGACTAGCGCCAATGAGCAGTTCTTC,CATSRPGGTSANEQFF,TRBJ2-1,TRBD2,NA,TRBV15
TGTGCCAGTAGTAGAACCGACTATGGCTACACCTTC,CASSRTDYGYTF,TRBJ1-2,NA,NA,TRBV19
TGTGCCAGTAGTTCCCACAGGGGTCGCGCTGAAGCTTTCTTT,CASSSHRGRAEAFF,TRBJ1-1,TRBD1,NA,TRBV19
TGTGCCAGCAGCGCTAGCGGGAGTACCTACGAGCAGTACTTC,CASSASGSTYEQYF,TRBJ2-7,TRBD2,NA,TRBV7-8
TGCGCCAGCAGCTCTCGGGACAGGGGTTCCTACGAGCAGTACTTC,CASSSRDRGSYEQYF,TRBJ2-7,TRBD1,NA,TRBV5-1
TGTGCCAGTAGTATGGGGGAGAGCTCCTACGAGCAGTACTTC,CASSMGESSYEQYF,TRBJ2-7,NA,NA,TRBV19
TGTGCCAGCAGCAGACTAGCGGGTTCCTACGAGCAGTACTTC,CASSRLAGSYEQYF,TRBJ2-7,TRBD2,NA,TRBV28
TGTGCCAGCAGTGAAGGGAATCTCTACGAGCAGTACTTC,CASSEGNLYEQYF,TRBJ2-7,NA,NA,TRBV25-1
TGTGCCAGCAGCCCCGCTCCCAAGGGTGGGCAGTCCAATGAGCAGTTCTTC,CASSPAPKGGQSNEQFF,TRBJ2-1,NA,NA,TRBV11-2
TGTGCCACCAGCAGGACCGCATTTAGCCGGGACAGGGGTTCCTGGAAGACCCAGTACTTC,CATSRTAFSRDRGSWKTQYF,TRBJ2-5,TRBD1,NA,TRBV15
TGTGCCAGTAGCCCCGGGCAGAGCTACGAGCAGTACTTC,CASSPGQSYEQYF,TRBJ2-7,NA,NA,TRBV19
TGTGCCAGCAGCACCCGGACAGCAAAAAATCCCTACGAGCAGTACTTC,CASSTRTAKNPYEQYF,TRBJ2-7,NA,NA,TRBV3-1/TRBV3-2
TGTGCCAGCAGCTTAGGGTTGCGCCGCTCCTACGAGCAGTACTTC,CASSLGLRRSYEQYF,TRBJ2-7,NA,NA,TRBV11-2
TGTGCCTGGGCCACCGGGACAGGGAGAAATACGCAGTATTTT,CAWATGTGRNTQYF,TRBJ2-3,TRBD1,once,TRBV30
TGTGCCAGCACCTACAGGGGGAACACTGAAGCTTTCTTT,CASTYRGNTEAFF,TRBJ1-1,TRBD1,NA,TRBV6-5
TGTGCCAGCAGGAATACGGGGGGTAATCAGCCCCAGCATTTT,CASRNTGGNQPQHF,TRBJ1-5,NA,NA,TRBV6-5
TGTGCCAGTAGTATGGGAGGACAGCCCCAGCATTTT,CASSMGGQPQHF,TRBJ1-5,NA,NA,TRBV19
TGCGCCAGCAGTCAATCCCGAGGCTTTGGGGAGACCCAGTACTTC,CASSQSRGFGETQYF,TRBJ2-5,NA,once,TRBV23-1
TGCGCCAGCAGCCTAGACACTAGCGGAGCCTACGAGCAGTACTTC,CASSLDTSGAYEQYF,TRBJ2-7,TRBD2,NA,TRBV4-3
TGCGCCAGCACCAAAGGACTTTTACTCGATCAGCCCCAGCATTTT,CASTKGLLLDQPQHF,TRBJ1-5,NA,NA,TRBV10-2
TGTGCCAGCAGTTTTAGGGGAGGGTCGGGGGAGCAGTACTTC,CASSFRGGSGEQYF,TRBJ2-7,TRBD2,NA,TRBV28
TGTGCCAGCAGTATCTTGGGGAGAGCGGGAGAGCAGTACTTC,CASSILGRAGEQYF,TRBJ2-7,TRBD2,NA,TRBV25-1